Listed below are T cell receptor beta chains from one sample, sequenced in a study of blood T cell repertoires in COVID-19. Here immunoSEQ multiplex PCR was the method, and the copy in TCRdb shows in-frame clones only, minus some. The sample lists 200,000 or so clones, around nine tenths occurring once. Sequenced input: peripheral blood. The receptors originated from a man between 60 and 75 years old with acute or convalescent COVID-19. Both conserved end residues are part of each CDR3. Each record gives: J gene, V gene, D gene, clone size, CDR3 DNA, CDR3 protein. D genes are given only for firm matches. The size field is filled for only some rows; it gives once, few, many or a size class.

TRBJ1-2 | TRBV5-4 | NA | once | TGTGCCAGCAGCTGGGGGGCGGGGGGGGACTATGGCTACACCTTC | CASSWGAGGDYGYTF
TRBJ1-4 | TRBV3-1/TRBV3-2 | NA | NA | TGTGCCAGCAGCCTGAGGGGGATTGATGAAAAACTGTTTTTT | CASSLRGIDEKLFF
TRBJ1-2 | TRBV30 | NA | NA | TGTGCCTGGAGTCTCGACAGGCCCTTCGATGTATTTAACTATGGCTACACCTTC | CAWSLDRPFDVFNYGYTF
TRBJ1-4 | TRBV7-9 | NA | once | TGTGCCAGCAGCCAACTAGCTCCGGATGAAAAACTGTTTTTT | CASSQLAPDEKLFF
TRBJ1-5 | TRBV27 | NA | NA | TGTGCCAGCAGTTATCGCACAGGGAATCAGCCCCAGCATTTT | CASSYRTGNQPQHF
TRBJ2-5 | TRBV14 | NA | NA | TGTGCCAGCAGCCAAGCCGGACAATGGGAGACCCAGTACTTC | CASSQAGQWETQYF
TRBJ1-5 | TRBV19 | NA | once | TGTGCCAGTAGTATGGGGGGGCAAAATCTGCCCCAGCATTTT | CASSMGGQNLPQHF
TRBJ2-3 | TRBV6-5 | TRBD1 | NA | TGTGCCAGTTCCAGGACAGGGACTAGCACAGATACGCAGTATTTT | CASSRTGTSTDTQYF
TRBJ1-2 | TRBV18 | TRBD1 | once | TGTGCCAGCTCATCTGTGGGGACAGGGGGCTTCGGCTCGGGTGGCTACACCTTC | CASSSVGTGGFGSGGYTF
TRBJ1-2 | TRBV6-5 | TRBD1 | NA | TGTGCCAGCGGGAGGGCTGGGACAGGCACCTATGGCTACACCTTC | CASGRAGTGTYGYTF
TRBJ2-1 | TRBV6-4 | NA | NA | TGTGCCAGCAGTGACTCTGGCCAGCGGGTCAACAATGAGCAGTTCTTC | CASSDSGQRVNNEQFF
TRBJ1-2 | TRBV2 | TRBD1 | NA | TGTGCCAGCAGCGGACAGGGGTACTATGGCTACACCTTC | CASSGQGYYGYTF
TRBJ1-2 | TRBV11-2 | NA | NA | TGTGCCAGCAGCTTAGGGAGGATCGGTCCTTACTATGGCTACACCTTC | CASSLGRIGPYYGYTF
TRBJ1-1 | TRBV6-2/TRBV6-3 | NA | NA | TGTGCCAGCAGTTACTCTCAGGGCCTCACTGAAGCTTTCTTT | CASSYSQGLTEAFF
TRBJ1-6 | TRBV29-1 | NA | NA | TGCAGCGTTGGCGAAAATAATTCACCCCTCCACTTT | CSVGENNSPLHF
TRBJ1-6 | TRBV3-1/TRBV3-2 | TRBD1 | NA | TGTGCCAGCAGCCAGGACAGGGCAAATTCACCCCTCCACTTT | CASSQDRANSPLHF
TRBJ1-3 | TRBV14 | NA | NA | TGTGCCAGCAGCCAATTTACACCGAACTCTGGAAACACCATATATTTT | CASSQFTPNSGNTIYF
TRBJ2-5 | TRBV3-1/TRBV3-2 | NA | NA | TGTGCCAGCAGCCCCAGGGACTGGTGGTCAGAGACCCAGTACTTC | CASSPRDWWSETQYF
TRBJ1-1 | TRBV12-3/TRBV12-4 | NA | NA | TGTGCCAGCAGTTTAACCCCGAGCACTGAAGCTTTCTTT | CASSLTPSTEAFF
TRBJ1-1 | TRBV14 | NA | NA | TGTGCCAGCAGCCAAGATCGAGAACTGAACACTGAAGCTTTCTTT | CASSQDRELNTEAFF
TRBJ1-2 | TRBV18 | NA | NA | TGTGCCAGCTCCAACCTGCCAGGGCCTTCGGACTATGGCTACACCTTC | CASSNLPGPSDYGYTF
TRBJ2-4 | TRBV6-2/TRBV6-3 | TRBD1 | once | TGTGCCAGCAGTGATCGGACAGGGGGCCGTAATATTCAGTACTTC | CASSDRTGGRNIQYF
TRBJ1-2 | TRBV28 | TRBD1 | NA | TGTGCCAGCACCAGTTTCGGACAGGGGGCCTCTGACTATGGCTACACCTTC | CASTSFGQGASDYGYTF
TRBJ1-1 | TRBV29-1 | TRBD1 | once | TGCAGCGTTGCGGTACAGGGGGCGTACACTGAAGCTTTCTTT | CSVAVQGAYTEAFF
TRBJ1-1 | TRBV19 | TRBD1 | NA | TGTGCCAGTAGCATGACAGGGGGAGGGTTCACTGAAGCTTTCTTT | CASSMTGGGFTEAFF
TRBJ2-1 | TRBV29-1 | NA | NA | TGCAGCGTTGATAAGTTTAATAGCCGAGAGCAGTTCTTC | CSVDKFNSREQFF
TRBJ2-5 | TRBV14 | TRBD2 | NA | TGTGCCAGCAGCCATGGGGGGGAGGAGACCCAGTACTTC | CASSHGGEETQYF
TRBJ2-1 | TRBV4-3 | TRBD2 | NA | TGCGCCAGCAGCCAAGATTTCGGTAGCGGGGGGGCTGAGCAGTTCTTC | CASSQDFGSGGAEQFF
TRBJ2-7 | TRBV6-1 | TRBD1 | NA | TGTGCCAGCAGTGAACTCTGGGCAGGGGGCCCCTACGAGCAGTACTTC | CASSELWAGGPYEQYF
TRBJ2-3 | TRBV14 | NA | NA | TGTGCCAGCAGCCAAGAGGCCTCCCGGCGGAGGGATACGCAGTATTTT | CASSQEASRRRDTQYF
TRBJ1-6 | TRBV6-4 | TRBD1 | NA | TGTGCCAGCAGCCCGACAGGGGGGAATTCACCCCTCCACTTT | CASSPTGGNSPLHF
TRBJ1-4 | TRBV9 | NA | NA | TGTGCCAGCAGTGAGGCGGGAGGGGCTAATGAAAAACTGTTTTTT | CASSEAGGANEKLFF
TRBJ2-7 | TRBV4-2 | TRBD1 | once | TGTGCCAGCAGCCAAAGAAGGGACAGGGCCGCCGGGGAGCAGTACTTC | CASSQRRDRAAGEQYF
TRBJ1-1 | TRBV6-4 | NA | NA | TGTGCCAGCAGTGACTCGTTCCCACCGGAGACTGAAGCTTTCTTT | CASSDSFPPETEAFF
TRBJ1-4 | TRBV28 | TRBD1 | NA | TGTGCCAGCAGAAGACAGGGCGGTAATGAAAAACTGTTTTTT | CASRRQGGNEKLFF
TRBJ2-5 | TRBV7-3 | TRBD2 | few | TGTGCCAGCAGCGCACGGGGAGGGAACGAAGAGACCCAGTACTTC | CASSARGGNEETQYF
TRBJ2-7 | TRBV7-9 | TRBD1 | NA | TGTGCCAGCAGCTTCGGGGACAGCTACGAGCAGTACTTC | CASSFGDSYEQYF
TRBJ2-3 | TRBV16 | NA | NA | TGTGCCAGCAGCCAATTCAGGGCCAGCTATACGCAGTATTTT | CASSQFRASYTQYF
TRBJ2-1 | TRBV6-1 | TRBD1 | NA | TGTGCCAGCAGGGAACGAGCAGGGGGCGCGTACAATGAGCAGTTCTTC | CASRERAGGAYNEQFF
TRBJ1-5 | TRBV12-5 | TRBD1 | NA | TGTGCTAGTGGCGTAACAGGGGGGAATCAGCCCCAGCATTTT | CASGVTGGNQPQHF
TRBJ2-4 | TRBV5-4 | TRBD1 | NA | TGTGCCAGCCAGAACTGGACAGGGAAGGACATTCAGTACTTC | CASQNWTGKDIQYF
TRBJ2-5 | TRBV29-1 | NA | once | TGCAGCACTAATGAGGAAGAGACCCAGTACTTC | CSTNEEETQYF
TRBJ1-2 | TRBV19 | TRBD1 | once | TGTGCCAGCTTTGCTTCACCGGGACAGGGCGTAGTGGGCTACACCTTC | CASFASPGQGVVGYTF
TRBJ2-3 | TRBV18 | TRBD2 | NA | TGTGCCAGCTCACCGACTAGCGGGGGCGGCACAGATACGCAGTATTTT | CASSPTSGGGTDTQYF
TRBJ2-7 | TRBV6-5 | TRBD2 | NA | TGTGCCAGCAGGGGGGGGAGAGGCTACGAGCAGTACTTC | CASRGGRGYEQYF
TRBJ2-7 | TRBV4-1 | TRBD2 | NA | TGCGCCAGCAGCCAAGCACCTAGCGGGGGCCCCTACGAGCAGTACTTC | CASSQAPSGGPYEQYF
TRBJ2-1 | TRBV4-1 | TRBD2 | NA | TGCGCCAGCCGGGGACCTCGAGCGGGGCGGGCGAATGAGCAGTTCTTC | CASRGPRAGRANEQFF
TRBJ2-1 | TRBV27 | NA | NA | TGTGCCAGCAGTCCGATGGGGGGAATCAACAATGAGCAGTTCTTC | CASSPMGGINNEQFF
TRBJ1-5 | TRBV6-1 | TRBD1 | NA | TGTGCCAGCAGCTCGGACAGGGGACGCAATCAGCCCCAGCATTTT | CASSSDRGRNQPQHF
TRBJ2-7 | TRBV28 | TRBD1 | NA | TGTGCCAGCAGTCTAAAGGGGACAGGGGCCGACGAGCAGTACTTC | CASSLKGTGADEQYF
TRBJ2-3 | TRBV7-2 | NA | NA | TGTGCCAGCAGCTTAGAGGCGGTCGCTACGCAGTATTTT | CASSLEAVATQYF
TRBJ2-7 | TRBV2 | TRBD1 | NA | TGTGCCAGCAGTCTTAACAGGGGCTCCTACGAGCAGTACTTC | CASSLNRGSYEQYF